This record covers a single TCR beta chain. This sample is drawn from a study of control samples from healthy donors and cancer patients. V was pared by 3 bases and J by 6 bases, with 18 bases between. CDR1 and CDR2 (germline): LGHNA, YSLEER. The CDR3 contains 17 residues. The table came from immunoSEQ multiplex PCR; TCRdb's copy has only in-frame clones and leaves some out. The top ten clones hold less than 15% of a sample with approximately 140,000 clones, approximately 94% of them seen once. The origin of this receptor is a middle-aged man in good health. The sample taken for sequencing was blood. The V call is TRBV4-3, the J call TRBJ1-6, with a tentative D call TRBD1 (6 bases). CDR3 sequence reads: CASSQKRGAHFNSPLHF. For the CDR3, the DNA is TGCGCCAGCAGCCAGAAACGGGGGGCGCACTTTAATTCACCCCTCCACTTT.